The sequence of this T cell receptor (beta chain) was determined in a study of shared clonotypes between healthy human individuals. Naive CD8 cells, CD45RO-negative and positively selected for CCR7, excluded terminally differentiated effector memory CD45RA+ cells. Generated by immunoSEQ multiplex PCR, the TCRdb table keeps only in-frame clones and is missing some. The table has over 2,000,000 clones, roughly 95% seen once. The CDR3 is made up of 14 amino acids. The J segment lost 8 bases and the V segment lost 7 bases, leaving 8 bases of the junction unmatched. Germline-derived CDR1 and CDR2 are SQVTM and ANQGSEA. To note about this clone: Its cognate antigen is unknown.

Study observations and caveats: What rarefaction showed was incomplete sorted-subset sequencing despite large depth. Tissues were not sampled, only blood, and their repertoires likely differ.

The sample taken for sequencing was naive CD8+ T cells from PBMCs. The sequence was collected from a man aged 18 to 30 in good health. Some clones in this sample may be carry-over from other donors' samples. The chain uses TRBV29-1 and TRBJ2-1, with 13 bases fitting TRBD2. In DNA form, the CDR3 reads TGCAGCGCGGTGGGACTAGCGGGATGGGATGAGCAGTTCTTC. It codes for CSAVGLAGWDEQFF.